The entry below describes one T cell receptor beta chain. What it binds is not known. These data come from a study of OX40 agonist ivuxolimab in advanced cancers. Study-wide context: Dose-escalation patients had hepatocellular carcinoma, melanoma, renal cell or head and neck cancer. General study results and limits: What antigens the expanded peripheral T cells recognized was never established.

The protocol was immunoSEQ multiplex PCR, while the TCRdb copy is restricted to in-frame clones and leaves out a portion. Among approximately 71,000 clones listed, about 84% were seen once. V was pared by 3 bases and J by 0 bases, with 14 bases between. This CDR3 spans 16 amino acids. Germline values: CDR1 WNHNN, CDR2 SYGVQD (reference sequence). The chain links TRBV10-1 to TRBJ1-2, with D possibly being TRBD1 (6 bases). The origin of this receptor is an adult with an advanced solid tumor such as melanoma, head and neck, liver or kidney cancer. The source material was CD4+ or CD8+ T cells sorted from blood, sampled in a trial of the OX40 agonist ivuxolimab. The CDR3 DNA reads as TGCGCCAGCAGTGACACCGGGACACCTACTAACTATGGCTACACCTTC. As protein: CASSDTGTPTNYGYTF.